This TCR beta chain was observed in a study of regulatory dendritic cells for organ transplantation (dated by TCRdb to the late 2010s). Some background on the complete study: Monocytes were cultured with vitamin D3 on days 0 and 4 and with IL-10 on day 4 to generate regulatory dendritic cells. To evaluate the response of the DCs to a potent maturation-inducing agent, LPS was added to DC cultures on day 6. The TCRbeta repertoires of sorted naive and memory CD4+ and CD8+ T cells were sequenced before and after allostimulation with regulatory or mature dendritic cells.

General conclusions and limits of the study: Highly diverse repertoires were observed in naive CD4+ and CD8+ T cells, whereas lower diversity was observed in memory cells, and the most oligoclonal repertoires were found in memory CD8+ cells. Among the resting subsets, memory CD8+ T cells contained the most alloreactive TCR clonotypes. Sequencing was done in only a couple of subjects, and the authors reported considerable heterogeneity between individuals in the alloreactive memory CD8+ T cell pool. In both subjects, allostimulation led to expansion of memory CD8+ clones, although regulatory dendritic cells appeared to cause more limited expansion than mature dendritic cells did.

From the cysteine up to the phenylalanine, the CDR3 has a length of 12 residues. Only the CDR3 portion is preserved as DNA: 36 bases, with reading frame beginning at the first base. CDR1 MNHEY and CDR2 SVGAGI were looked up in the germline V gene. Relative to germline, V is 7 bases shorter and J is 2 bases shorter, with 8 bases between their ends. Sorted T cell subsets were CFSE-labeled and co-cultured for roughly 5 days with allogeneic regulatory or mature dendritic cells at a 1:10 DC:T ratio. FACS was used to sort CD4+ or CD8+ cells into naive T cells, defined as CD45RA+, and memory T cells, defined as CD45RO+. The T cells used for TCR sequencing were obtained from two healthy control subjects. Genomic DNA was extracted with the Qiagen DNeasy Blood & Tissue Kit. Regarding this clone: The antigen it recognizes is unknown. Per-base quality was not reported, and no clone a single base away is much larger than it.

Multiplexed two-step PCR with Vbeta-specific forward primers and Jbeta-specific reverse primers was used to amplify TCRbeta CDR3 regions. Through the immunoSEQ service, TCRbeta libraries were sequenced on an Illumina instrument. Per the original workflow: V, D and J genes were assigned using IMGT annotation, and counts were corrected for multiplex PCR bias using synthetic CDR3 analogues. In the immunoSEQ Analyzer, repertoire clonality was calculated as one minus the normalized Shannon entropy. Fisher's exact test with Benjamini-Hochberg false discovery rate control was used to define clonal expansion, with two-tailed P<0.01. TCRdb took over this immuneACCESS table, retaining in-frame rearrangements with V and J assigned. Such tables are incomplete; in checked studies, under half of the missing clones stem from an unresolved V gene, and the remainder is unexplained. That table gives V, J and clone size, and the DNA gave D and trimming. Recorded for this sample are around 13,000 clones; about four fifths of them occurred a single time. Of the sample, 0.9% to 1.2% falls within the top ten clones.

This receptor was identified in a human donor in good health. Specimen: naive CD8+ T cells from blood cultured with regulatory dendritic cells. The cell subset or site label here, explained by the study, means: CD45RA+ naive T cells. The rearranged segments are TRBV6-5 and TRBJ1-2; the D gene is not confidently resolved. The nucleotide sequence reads TGTGCCAGCACCGATCTAAACTATGGCTACACCTTC. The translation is CASTDLNYGYTF.